The T cell receptor (beta chain) described here comes from a study of a mutant IDH1 vaccine in newly diagnosed glioma. Study-level information: Radiotherapy, temozolomide, or both had been given previously, and both were given to most.

Time point defined: week 35, safety follow-up. Every vaccination contained 300 ug of the mutant IDH1 20-mer peptide and was paired with topical imiquimod. CDR1 is SGHTA and CDR2 is FQGTGA in the germline V gene. Germline trimming cut 3 bases from V and 3 bases from J; bases unmatched to any gene: 4. This CDR3 contains 15 residues. Clones were read by immunoSEQ multiplex PCR, and TCRdb kept only the in-frame ones, dropping some. The data show about 74,000 clones, around 86% seen once. Regarding this clone: Antigen: not known. The sample contains more than one DNA sequence encoding this CDR3.

The genes are TRBV7-3 and TRBJ2-1; 8 nucleotides line up with TRBD2. This material consisted of PBMCs, taken from a glioma patient whose treatment included an IDH1 peptide vaccine. The TCR was taken from a man aged 25-40 years with glioma. The CDR3 here is CASSLAGGHYNEQFF. The CDR3, as DNA: TGTGCCAGCAGCTTGGCGGGGGGCCACTACAATGAGCAGTTCTTC.